The 29 T cell receptor beta chains in this list originate from one sample, sequenced in a study of CD4+ T cells in melanoma (dated by TCRdb to between 2021 and 2024). The library was made by the immunoSEQ multiplex PCR assay. The source is immuneACCESS, and TCRdb retained only in-frame sequences with V and J called. Part of the clones is not carried over; for the studies checked, unresolved V genes explain less than half of this, and the remainder is unexplained. For this sample the table gives 10,000 to 12,000 clones, of which around two thirds were detected only once. The leading ten clones occupy approximately 13% of the sample. Input material: cells from a culture (not recorded whether cultured in vitro). The source is a human donor with melanoma.

The chain has TRBV7-9 and TRBJ2-1; D might be TRBD1 or TRBD2, each matching 5 bases. The V end was cut by 5 bases, the J end by 4 bases, with 18 bases between. The CDR3 sequence is 16 residues long. The germline CDR1 and CDR2 sequences are SEHNR and FQNEAQ (reference sequence). DNA of the CDR3: TGTGCCAGCAGCGGGGACGGTGGGCCGCCATACAATGAGCAGTTCTTC. This codes for CASSGDGGPPYNEQFF.

This chain uses TRBV6-5 with TRBJ1-5; D uncertain. V lost 1 base, J lost 4 bases, and 5 bases lay in between. Germline V lookup: CDR1 MNHEY, CDR2 SVGAGI. The CDR3 length is 13 residues. CDR3 nucleotide sequence: TGTGCCAGCAGTTACTTAGAGAATCAGCCCCAGCATTTT. The encoded protein is CASSYLENQPQHF.

The genes are TRBV6-1 and TRBJ1-4; TRBD1 matches 12 bases. Germline CDR1 reads MNHNS; CDR2 reads SASEGT. The CDR3 totals 13 residues. The V and J ends lost 6 bases and 7 bases, in that order; junction bases with no gene match: 0. The CDR3, as DNA: TGTGCCAGCAGGGGACAGGGGGCTGAAAAACTGTTTTTT. It translates to CASRGQGAEKLFF.

The V gene is TRBV27, the J gene TRBJ2-1; 9 bases align to TRBD2. Unmatched junction bases numbered 9, after V lost 8 bases and J lost 4 bases. Germline V lookup: CDR1 MNHEY, CDR2 SMNVEV (reference sequence). This CDR3 region has 15 residues. The CDR3 sequence is CASQPGTSYYNEQFF. The CDR3 DNA sequence: TGTGCCAGCCAGCCCGGGACTAGCTATTACAATGAGCAGTTCTTC.

The chain is built from TRBV10-2 and TRBJ1-1, with a weak D call TRBD1 (5 bases). Trimming shortened V by 7 bases and J by 5 bases, and 14 bases separated the two germline ends. The CDR3 sequence is 13 residues long. Germline values: CDR1 WSHSY, CDR2 SAAADI. The CDR3 DNA reads as TGCGCCAGCACGTTTGTTGGGGGGACTGAAGCTTTCTTT. Amino acids: CASTFVGGTEAFF.

J is TRBJ1-4 and V is TRBV7-2; the D is unclear. The CDR3 extends over 14 amino acids. Germline CDR1 reads SGHTA; CDR2 reads FQGNSA. V was shortened by 2 bases and J by 2 bases, with 6 bases between the two germline ends. The CDR3 reads CASSLKRTNEKLFF. As DNA, the CDR3 is TGTGCCAGCAGCTTAAAGCGGACTAATGAAAAACTGTTTTTT. Complete variable domain (other parts from reference TRBV7-2 and TRBJ1-4): GAGVSQSPSNKVTEKGKDVELRCDPISGHTALYWYRQSLGQGLEFLIYFQGNSAPDKSGLPSDRFSAERTGGSVSTLTIQRTQQEDSAVYLCASSLKRTNEKLFFGSGTQLSVL.

The V gene is TRBV5-3, the J gene TRBJ2-3; no clear D gene. TRBV5-3 is an ORF, with its function uncertain. V lost 1 base, J lost 5 bases, and 8 bases lay in between. This CDR3 has 13 residues. The chain's CDR3 is CARSLLLGDTQYF. The CDR3 DNA reads TGTGCCAGAAGCTTGCTGCTTGGAGATACGCAGTATTTT.

In its sample, this clone was seen a few times. V gene TRBV7-6 combines with J gene TRBJ2-7; D gene unclear. This CDR3 has 10 residues. Trimming left V 3 bases short and J 6 bases short, with 3 bases between. Germline CDR1 SGHVS, CDR2 FNYEAQ. CDR3: CASSFGEQYF. CDR3 nucleotides: TGTGCCAGCAGCTTCGGCGAGCAGTACTTC.

The table lists this clone with a count of one. The rearrangement joins TRBV5-4 to TRBJ2-6, with TRBD1 matching 7 bases. V lost 3 bases and J lost 0; bases outside the gene matches: 6. Per germline, CDR1 SGHNT and CDR2 YYREEE (reference sequence). CDR3 length: 17 residues. The chain's CDR3 is CASSSVGQSSGANVLTF. Written as DNA, the CDR3 is TGTGCCAGCAGCTCGGTGGGACAGAGCTCTGGGGCCAACGTCCTGACTTTC.

The chain couples TRBV2 to TRBJ2-2; possibly TRBD1 for D (6 bases). The CDR3 has 13 amino acids. Germline lookup yields CDR1 SNHLY and CDR2 FYNNEI. Trimming took off 6 bases at V and 4 bases at J, with 9 bases between the two ends. DNA for the CDR3: TGTGCCAGCAGGCAACAGGGCACCGGGGAGCTGTTTTTT. Residues: CASRQQGTGELFF.

The chain carries TRBV5-6 and TRBJ2-5; 11 bases agree with TRBD1. V gave up 4 bases and J gave up 4 bases; unmatched junction bases: 6. Germline lookup yields CDR1 SGHDT and CDR2 YYEEEE. The CDR3 extends over 15 amino acids. DNA of the CDR3: TGTGCCAGCAGCGGGACAGGGGGGCAAGGAGAGACCCAGTACTTC. This codes for CASSGTGGQGETQYF.

The V call is TRBV5-1, the J call TRBJ1-2; D unresolved. CDR3 length: 13 amino acids. Per germline, CDR1 SGHRS and CDR2 YFSETQ. Trimming took off 2 bases at V and 3 bases at J, with 8 bases between the two ends. For the CDR3, the DNA is TGCGCCAGCAGCTTTTTTGGTGACTATGGCTACACCTTC. Translated: CASSFFGDYGYTF.

The CDR3 here is CASRSRDAAEAFF. CDR3 bases: TGTGCCAGCAGATCGAGGGATGCAGCTGAAGCTTTCTTT. The V call is TRBV6-4, the J call TRBJ1-1; D call uncertain. The CDR3 is made up of 13 amino acids. CDR1 and CDR2 from the germline V gene are MRHNA and SNTAGT. Trimming took off 6 bases at V and 6 bases at J, with 14 bases between the two ends.

This clone was recorded a few times. This rearrangement joins TRBV7-6 to TRBJ2-7; D may be TRBD2 (5 bases). V lost 0 bases and J lost 9, with 12 bases in between. This CDR3 comprises 13 residues. Germline CDR1 SGHVS, CDR2 FNYEAQ. In nucleotides, the CDR3 is TGTGCCAGCAGCTTAGCGCGAGGGCTCGGGCAGTACTTC. This translates into CASSLARGLGQYF.

This chain joins TRBV7-8 and TRBJ2-7; no clear D. This CDR3 spans 13 amino acids. V was shortened by 3 bases and J by 3 bases, with 9 bases between the two germline ends. Germline-derived CDR1 and CDR2 are SGHVS and FQNEAQ. The CDR3: CASSFSSLYEQYF. Here the CDR3 DNA reads TGTGCCAGCAGCTTCTCCAGCCTCTACGAGCAGTACTTC.

The chain is built from TRBV5-1 and TRBJ2-1; tentative D call: TRBD2 (6 bases). This CDR3 region has 13 residues. CDR1 is SGHRS, CDR2 YFSETQ, per germline. With 4 bases removed from V and 7 bases from J, the gap between germline ends came to 12 bases. The CDR3 DNA is TGCGCCAGCAGCCAGGGACTGGCAAATGAGCAGTTCTTC. It translates to CASSQGLANEQFF. The full variable domain, rest sourced from reference TRBV5-1 and TRBJ2-1, is KAGVTQTPRYLIKTRGQQVTLSCSPISGHRSVSWYQQTPGQGLQFLFEYFSETQRNKGNFPGRFSGRQFSNSRSEMNVSTLELGDSALYLCASSQGLANEQFFGPGTRLTVL.

This rearrangement joins TRBV6-6 to TRBJ1-5, with D unclear. This CDR3 is 14 amino acids long. The germline V gene encodes CDR1 MNHNY and CDR2 SVGAGI (reference sequence). Trimming took 2 bases from V and 5 from J, leaving 10 bases between them. CDR3: CASSYLSEDQPQHF. CDR3 DNA sequence: TGTGCCAGCAGTTACCTCTCAGAGGATCAGCCCCAGCATTTT.

The V gene is TRBV19, the J gene TRBJ2-5; 9 nucleotides match TRBD1. V was clipped by 6 bases and J by 5 bases; unmatched bases: 13. The CDR3 covers 16 residues. The V gene's germline CDR1 is LNHDA and CDR2 SQIVND (reference sequence). For the CDR3, the DNA is TGTGCCAGTAGCCAGACGGACAGGGGATTTTTGGAGACCCAGTACTTC. Translating it yields CASSQTDRGFLETQYF.

The chain combines TRBV7-8 with TRBJ2-2; 8 positions agree with TRBD2. The germline V gene encodes CDR1 SGHVS and CDR2 FQNEAQ. The junction had 3 bases not matched to a gene; V was cut back by 2 bases and J by 1 base. The CDR3 totals 16 residues. CDR3 amino acids: CASSLWLAGNTGELFF. DNA for the CDR3: TGTGCCAGCAGCTTATGGCTAGCGGGGAACACCGGGGAGCTGTTTTTT.

This clone was observed a handful of times. The chain couples TRBV4-1 to TRBJ2-7; D is tentatively TRBD1 or TRBD2 (6 bases each). Between the trimmed V and J ends, which lost 4 bases and 4 bases, there was a span of 17 bases. CDR3 length: 15 amino acids. The germline V gene encodes CDR1 MGHRA and CDR2 YSYEKL. CDR3 nucleotide sequence: TGCGCCAGCAGCCCCTATCAGCAGGGGAGGTACGAGCAGTACTTC. Encoded protein: CASSPYQQGRYEQYF.

This chain joins TRBV11-2 and TRBJ1-2; D unclear. The CDR3 contains 13 residues. The V gene lost 4 bases and the J gene lost 4 bases, with 10 bases spanning the gap. The germline CDR1 and CDR2 sequences are SGHAT and FQNNGV. CDR3 in amino acids: CASSSSHGYGYTF. The CDR3 DNA sequence: TGTGCCAGCAGCTCGTCGCATGGCTATGGCTACACCTTC.

The chain carries TRBV9 and TRBJ2-7; 10 nucleotides line up with TRBD1. CDR1 and CDR2 (germline): SGDLS, YYNGEE. J gave up 6 bases and V 7 bases, and 16 bases lay outside the gene matches. The CDR3 runs to 16 residues. DNA for the CDR3: TGTGCCAGCGGGCGGGGCTCGACAGGGGGCACGGGCGAGCAGTACTTC. Translation gives CASGRGSTGGTGEQYF.

The V call is TRBV19, the J call TRBJ2-6, with D uncertain. Germline CDR1 reads LNHDA; CDR2 reads SQIVND (reference sequence). The length of the CDR3 is 18 residues. Trimming removed 0 bases at V and 2 bases at J, with 14 bases between. The CDR3 coding sequence is TGTGCCAGTAGTATAGACACACCAAGGAGACCTGGGGCCAACGTCCTGACTTTC. Translation gives CASSIDTPRRPGANVLTF.

This chain connects TRBV6-6 to TRBJ1-1, with 9 nucleotides matching TRBD1. The CDR3 runs to 15 residues. The junction had 8 bases not matched to a gene; V was cut back by 5 bases and J by 4 bases. The germline gives CDR1 MNHNY, CDR2 SVGAGI (reference sequence). CDR3 nucleotides: TGTGCCAGCAGTGCTGAGGGACAGGGCACCACTGAAGCTTTCTTT. Translated: CASSAEGQGTTEAFF.

This clone was picked up one time. The V and J genes are TRBV5-4 and TRBJ2-3; possibly TRBD2 for D (6 bases). The CDR3 extends over 16 amino acids. Trimming pared 4 bases from V and 4 bases from J, leaving 19 bases between. The V gene's germline CDR1 is SGHNT and CDR2 YYREEE (reference sequence). DNA for the CDR3: TGTGCCAGCAGCCCTTGGACTACACCTGCATCAGATACGCAGTATTTT. It specifies CASSPWTTPASDTQYF. The full variable domain, in which reference TRBV5-4 and TRBJ2-3 provide the parts outside the CDR3, is ETGVTQSPTHLIKTRGQQVTLRCSSQSGHNTVSWYQQALGQGPQFIFQYYREEENGRGNFPPRFSGLQFPNYSSELNVNALELDDSALYLCASSPWTTPASDTQYFGPGTRLTVL.

The V and J genes are TRBV6-5 and TRBJ1-5; D gene ambiguous. The CDR3 is made up of 12 amino acids. Trimming cost V 6 bases and J 7 bases, with 10 bases left between them. Germline CDR1 and CDR2: MNHEY and SVGAGI. Here the CDR3 reads CASSMTGQPQHF. As DNA, the CDR3 is TGTGCCAGCAGCATGACGGGACAGCCCCAGCATTTT.

This clone has just one count. V gene TRBV29-1 combines with J gene TRBJ1-4; D is perhaps TRBD1 (5 bases). CDR1 and CDR2 (germline): SQVTM, ANQGSEA. CDR3 length equals 15 residues. V shed 5 bases and J shed 5 bases, with 18 bases lying between them. CDR3 DNA: TGCAGCGTTTATCTCCAGGGAGGCCCAAATGAAAAACTGTTTTTT. Encoded protein: CSVYLQGGPNEKLFF.

The chain links TRBV18 to TRBJ1-2, with D perhaps TRBD1 (5 bases). This CDR3 has 16 residues. Trimming shortened V by 2 bases and J by 7 bases, and 20 bases separated the two germline ends. Germline V gene lookup returns CDR1 KGHSH and CDR2 LQKENI. The CDR3 DNA reads TGTGCCAGCTCACCATTCTTCTCGGGAGAACAGGCTGGCTACACCTTC. It specifies CASSPFFSGEQAGYTF.

The V and J genes are TRBV5-4 and TRBJ2-2, with D hard to call. CDR1 is SGHNT and CDR2 is YYREEE in the germline V gene (reference sequence). V was clipped by 4 bases and J by 5 bases, with 9 bases between them. CDR3 size: 13 residues. In DNA, the CDR3 is TGTGCCAGCAGCGAACAGTCGACCGGGGAGCTGTTTTTT. Its translation is CASSEQSTGELFF.